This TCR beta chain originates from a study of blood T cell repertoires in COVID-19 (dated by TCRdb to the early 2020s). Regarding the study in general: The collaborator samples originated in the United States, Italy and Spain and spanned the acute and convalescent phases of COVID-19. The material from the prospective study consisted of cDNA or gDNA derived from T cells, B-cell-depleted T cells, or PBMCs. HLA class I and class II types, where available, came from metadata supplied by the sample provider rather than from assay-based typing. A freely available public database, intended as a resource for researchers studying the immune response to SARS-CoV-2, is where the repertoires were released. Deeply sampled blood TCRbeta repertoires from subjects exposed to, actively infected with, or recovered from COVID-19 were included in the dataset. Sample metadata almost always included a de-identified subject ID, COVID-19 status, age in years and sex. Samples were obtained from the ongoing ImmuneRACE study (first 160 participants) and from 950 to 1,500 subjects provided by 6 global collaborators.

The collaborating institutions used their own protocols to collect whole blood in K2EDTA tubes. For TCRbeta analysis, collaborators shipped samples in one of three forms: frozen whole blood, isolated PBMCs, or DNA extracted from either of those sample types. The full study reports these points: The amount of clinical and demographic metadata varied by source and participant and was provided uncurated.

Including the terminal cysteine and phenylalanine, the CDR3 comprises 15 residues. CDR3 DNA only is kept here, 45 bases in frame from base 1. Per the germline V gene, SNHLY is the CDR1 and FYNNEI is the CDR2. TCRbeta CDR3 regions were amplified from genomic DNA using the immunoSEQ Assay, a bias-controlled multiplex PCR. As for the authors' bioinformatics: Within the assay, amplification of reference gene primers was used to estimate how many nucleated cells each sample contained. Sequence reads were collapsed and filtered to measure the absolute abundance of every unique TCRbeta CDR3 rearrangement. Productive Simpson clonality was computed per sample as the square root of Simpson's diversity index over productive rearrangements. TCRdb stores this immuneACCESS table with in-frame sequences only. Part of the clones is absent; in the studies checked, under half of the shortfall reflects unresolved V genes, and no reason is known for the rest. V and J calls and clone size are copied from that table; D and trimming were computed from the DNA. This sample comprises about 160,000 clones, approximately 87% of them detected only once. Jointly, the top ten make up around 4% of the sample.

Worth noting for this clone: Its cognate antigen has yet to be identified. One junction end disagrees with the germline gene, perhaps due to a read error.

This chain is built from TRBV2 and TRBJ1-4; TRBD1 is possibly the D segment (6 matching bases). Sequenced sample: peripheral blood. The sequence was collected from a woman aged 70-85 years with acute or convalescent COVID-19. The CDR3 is CGSRAQTGAGEKLFF. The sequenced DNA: TGTGGCAGCAGGGCTCAGACAGGTGCAGGTGAAAAACTGTTTTTT.